The T cell receptor beta chain described here comes from a study of radiation and T cells in renal cell carcinoma. Study context: Nephrectomy followed 15 Gy stereotactic body radiation by 4 weeks. Study-wide results and caveats: Baseline intratumoral clonotype presence is unknown without pretreatment biopsies. Top tumor clonotypes rose in blood 2 weeks post-radiation, then contracted.

As regards this clone: The target antigen is unknown.

Time point of the sample: blood 2 weeks post-SBRT. Noted treatment: 15 Gy SBRT to primary tumor, nephrectomy 4 weeks later. Serial blood draws occurred at baseline and 2 and 4 weeks post-SBRT. The protocol was immunoSEQ multiplex PCR, while the TCRdb copy is restricted to in-frame clones and leaves out a portion. The sample has 150,000 to 180,000 clones, roughly 89% seen once. This CDR3 region has 15 residues. Trimming stripped 6 bases from V and 7 bases from J, with 21 bases between. In germline, CDR1 is SGHRS, CDR2 YFSETQ. The receptor comes from a woman aged 50 to 60 with renal cell carcinoma. The V and J genes are TRBV5-1 and TRBJ2-3; possibly TRBD1 or TRBD2 for D (5 bases each). The sequencing here drew on blood, taken from a patient whose treatment included radiotherapy and nephrectomy. The chain's CDR3 is CASTFSGTGSYTQYF. The CDR3 DNA reads TGCGCCAGCACCTTCTCCGGGACGGGTTCTTATACGCAGTATTTT.